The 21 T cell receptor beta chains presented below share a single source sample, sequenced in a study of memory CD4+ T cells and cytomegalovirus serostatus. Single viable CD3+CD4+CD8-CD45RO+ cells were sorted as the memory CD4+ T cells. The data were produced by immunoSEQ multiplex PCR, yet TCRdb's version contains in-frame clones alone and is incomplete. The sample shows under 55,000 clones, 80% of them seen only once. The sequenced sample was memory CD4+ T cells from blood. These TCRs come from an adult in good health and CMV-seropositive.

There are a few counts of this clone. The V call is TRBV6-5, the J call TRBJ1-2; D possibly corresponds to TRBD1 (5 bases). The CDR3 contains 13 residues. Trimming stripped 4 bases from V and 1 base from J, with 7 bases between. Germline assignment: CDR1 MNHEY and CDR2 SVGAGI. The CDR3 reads CASSLDSNYGYTF. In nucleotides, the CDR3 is TGTGCCAGCAGTTTAGACAGTAACTATGGCTACACCTTC.

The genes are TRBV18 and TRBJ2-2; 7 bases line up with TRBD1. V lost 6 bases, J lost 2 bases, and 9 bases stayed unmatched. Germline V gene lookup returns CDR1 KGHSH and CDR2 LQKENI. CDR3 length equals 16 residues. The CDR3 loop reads CASSNYRGPNTGELFF. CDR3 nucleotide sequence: TGTGCCAGCTCGAACTACAGGGGTCCTAACACCGGGGAGCTGTTTTTT.

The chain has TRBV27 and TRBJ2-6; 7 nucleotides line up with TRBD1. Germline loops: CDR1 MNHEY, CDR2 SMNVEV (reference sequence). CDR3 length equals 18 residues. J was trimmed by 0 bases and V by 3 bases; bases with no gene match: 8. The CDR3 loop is CASSFSGTASSGANVLTF. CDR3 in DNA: TGTGCCAGCAGTTTCTCGGGGACAGCCTCCTCTGGGGCCAACGTCCTGACTTTC.

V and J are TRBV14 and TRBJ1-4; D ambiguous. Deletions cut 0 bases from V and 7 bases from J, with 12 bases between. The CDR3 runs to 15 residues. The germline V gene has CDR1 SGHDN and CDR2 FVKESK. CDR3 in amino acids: CASSQDTSRGEKLFF. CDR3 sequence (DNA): TGTGCCAGCAGCCAAGATACCAGCCGGGGTGAAAAACTGTTTTTT.

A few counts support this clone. CDR3 sequence reads: CASSGLAGGRYEQYF. CDR3 coding DNA: TGTGCCAGCAGCGGACTAGCGGGAGGCCGGTACGAGCAGTACTTC. This chain joins TRBV7-9 and TRBJ2-7, with 14 bases matching TRBD2. The CDR3 covers 15 residues. V shed 5 bases, J shed 4 bases, and the junction held 4 bases outside the gene matches. CDR1 is SEHNR and CDR2 is FQNEAQ in the germline V gene (reference sequence). The variable domain in full, with the rest retrieved from reference TRBV7-9 and TRBJ2-7, is DTGVSQNPRHKITKRGQNVTFRCDPISEHNRLYWYRQTLGQGPEFLTYFQNEAQLEKSRLLSDRFSAERPKGSFSTLEIQRTEQGDSAMYLCASSGLAGGRYEQYFGPGTRLTVT.

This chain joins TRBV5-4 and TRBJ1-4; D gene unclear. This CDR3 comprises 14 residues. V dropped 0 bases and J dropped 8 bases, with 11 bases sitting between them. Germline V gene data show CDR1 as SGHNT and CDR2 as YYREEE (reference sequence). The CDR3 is CASSLDLKNEKLFF. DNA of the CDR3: TGTGCCAGCAGCTTGGACCTGAAGAACGAAAAACTGTTTTTT.

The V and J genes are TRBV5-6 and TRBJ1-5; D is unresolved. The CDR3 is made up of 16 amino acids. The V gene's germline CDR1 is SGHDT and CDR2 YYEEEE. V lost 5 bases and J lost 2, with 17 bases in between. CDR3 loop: CASRKGPGRGNQPQHF. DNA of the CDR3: TGTGCCAGCAGAAAAGGCCCAGGCCGCGGCAATCAGCCCCAGCATTTT. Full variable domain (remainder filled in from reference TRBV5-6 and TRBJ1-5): DAGVTQSPTHLIKTRGQQVTLRCSPKSGHDTVSWYQQALGQGPQFIFQYYEEEERQRGNFPDRFSGHQFPNYSSELNVNALLLGDSALYLCASRKGPGRGNQPQHFGDGTRLSIL.

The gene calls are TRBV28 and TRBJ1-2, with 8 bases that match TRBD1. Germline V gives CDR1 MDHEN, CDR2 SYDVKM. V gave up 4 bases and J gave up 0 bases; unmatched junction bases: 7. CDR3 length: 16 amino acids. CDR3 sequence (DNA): TGTGCCAGCAGTTCGTCAGGGGGCACTACTAACTATGGCTACACCTTC. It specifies CASSSSGGTTNYGYTF.

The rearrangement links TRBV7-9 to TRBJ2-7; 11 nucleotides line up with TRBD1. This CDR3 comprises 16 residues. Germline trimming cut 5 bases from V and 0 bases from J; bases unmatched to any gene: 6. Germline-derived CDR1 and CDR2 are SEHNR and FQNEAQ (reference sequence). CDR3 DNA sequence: TGTGCCAGCAGCGCCCGGGACAGGGGGTACTCCTACGAGCAGTACTTC. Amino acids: CASSARDRGYSYEQYF.

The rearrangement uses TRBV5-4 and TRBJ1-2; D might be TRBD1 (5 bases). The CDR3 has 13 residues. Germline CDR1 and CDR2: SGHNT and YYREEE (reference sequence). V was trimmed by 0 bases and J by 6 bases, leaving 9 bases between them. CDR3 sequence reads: CASSLAGGNGYTF. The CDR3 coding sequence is TGTGCCAGCAGCTTGGCTGGGGGAAATGGCTACACCTTC.

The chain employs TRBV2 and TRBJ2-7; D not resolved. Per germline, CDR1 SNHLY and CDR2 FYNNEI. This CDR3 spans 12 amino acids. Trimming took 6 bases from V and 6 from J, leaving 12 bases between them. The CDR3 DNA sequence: TGTGCCAGCAGGCCATTCCCGGGCGAGCAGTACTTC. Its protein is CASRPFPGEQYF. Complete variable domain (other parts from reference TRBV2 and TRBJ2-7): EPEVTQTPSHQVTQMGQEVILRCVPISNHLYFYWYRQILGQKVEFLVSFYNNEISEKSEIFDDQFSVERPDGSNFTLKIRSTKLEDSAMYFCASRPFPGEQYFGPGTRLTVT.

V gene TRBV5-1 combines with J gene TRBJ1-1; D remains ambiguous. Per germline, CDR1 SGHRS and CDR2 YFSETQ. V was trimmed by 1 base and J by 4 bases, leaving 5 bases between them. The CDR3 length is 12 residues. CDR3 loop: CASSLLGTEAFF. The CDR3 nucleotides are TGCGCCAGCAGCTTGTTGGGCACTGAAGCTTTCTTT.

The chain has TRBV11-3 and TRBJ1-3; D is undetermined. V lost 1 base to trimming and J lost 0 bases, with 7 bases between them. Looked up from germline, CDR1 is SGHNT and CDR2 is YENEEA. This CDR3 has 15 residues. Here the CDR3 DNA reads TGTGCCAGCAGCTTAGGGGCCACCTCTGGAAACACCATATATTTT. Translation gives CASSLGATSGNTIYF. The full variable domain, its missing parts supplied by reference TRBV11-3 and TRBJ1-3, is EAGVVQSPRYKIIEKKQPVAFWCNPISGHNTLYWYLQNLGQGPELLIRYENEEAVDDSQLPKDRFSAERLKGVDSTLKIQPAELGDSAVYLCASSLGATSGNTIYFGEGSWLTVV.

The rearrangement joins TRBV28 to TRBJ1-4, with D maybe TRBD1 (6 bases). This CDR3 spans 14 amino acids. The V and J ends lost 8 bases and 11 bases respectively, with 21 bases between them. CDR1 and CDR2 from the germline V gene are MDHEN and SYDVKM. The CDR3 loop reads CASREGTRRGKLFF. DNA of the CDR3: TGTGCCAGCCGGGAGGGGACACGGAGGGGGAAACTGTTTTTT.

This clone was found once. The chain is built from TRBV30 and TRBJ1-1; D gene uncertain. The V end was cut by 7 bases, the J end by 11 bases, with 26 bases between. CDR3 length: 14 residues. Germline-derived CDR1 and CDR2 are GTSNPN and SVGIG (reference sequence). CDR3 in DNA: TGTGCCTCCCAAGAATCAGCCCGGGCTCTGGGGGCTTTCTTT. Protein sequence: CASQESARALGAFF. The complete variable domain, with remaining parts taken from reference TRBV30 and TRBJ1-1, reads SQTIHQWPATLVQPVGSPLSLECTVEGTSNPNLYWYRQAAGRGLQLLFYSVGIGQISSEVPQNLSASRPQDRQFILSSKKLLLSDSGFYLCASQESARALGAFFGQGTRLTVV.

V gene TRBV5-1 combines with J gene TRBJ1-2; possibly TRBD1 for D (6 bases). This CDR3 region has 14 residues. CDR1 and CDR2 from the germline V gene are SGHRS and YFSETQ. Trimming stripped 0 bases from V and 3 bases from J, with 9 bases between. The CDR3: CASSLAGDYYGYTF. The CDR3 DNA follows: TGCGCCAGCAGCTTGGCAGGGGACTACTATGGCTACACCTTC.

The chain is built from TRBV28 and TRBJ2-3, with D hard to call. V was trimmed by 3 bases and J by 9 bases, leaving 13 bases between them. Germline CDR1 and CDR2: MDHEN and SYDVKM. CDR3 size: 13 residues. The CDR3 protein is CASSLTLSTTQYF. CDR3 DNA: TGTGCCAGCAGTTTGACCCTGTCCACAACGCAGTATTTT.

CDR3 sequence: CASSPQGAGNTIYF. The CDR3 DNA reads as TGCGCCAGCAGCCCCCAGGGGGCTGGAAACACCATATATTTT. The chain links TRBV5-1 to TRBJ1-3; 7 bases are shared with TRBD1. The CDR3 is 14 amino acids. V lost 4 bases and J lost 2; bases outside the gene matches: 3. Germline V gene sequence: CDR1 SGHRS, CDR2 YFSETQ.

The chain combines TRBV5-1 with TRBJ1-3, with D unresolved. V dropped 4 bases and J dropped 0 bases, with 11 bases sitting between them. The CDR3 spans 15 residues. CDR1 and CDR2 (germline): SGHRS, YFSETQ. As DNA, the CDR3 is TGCGCCAGCAGCCCCCAACCCACCTCTGGAAACACCATATATTTT. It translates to CASSPQPTSGNTIYF.

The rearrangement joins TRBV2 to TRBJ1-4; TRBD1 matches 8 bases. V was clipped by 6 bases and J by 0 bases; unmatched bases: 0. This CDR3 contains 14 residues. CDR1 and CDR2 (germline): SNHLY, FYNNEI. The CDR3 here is CASRDRATNEKLFF. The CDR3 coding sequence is TGTGCCAGCAGGGACAGGGCAACTAATGAAAAACTGTTTTTT.

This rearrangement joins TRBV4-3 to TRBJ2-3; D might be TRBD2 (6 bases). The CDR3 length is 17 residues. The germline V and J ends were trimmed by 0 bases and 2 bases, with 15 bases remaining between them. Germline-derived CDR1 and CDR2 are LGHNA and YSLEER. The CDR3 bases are TGCGCCAGCAGCCAAGATCCCGGCGGGGCAAACACAGATACGCAGTATTTT. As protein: CASSQDPGGANTDTQYF.